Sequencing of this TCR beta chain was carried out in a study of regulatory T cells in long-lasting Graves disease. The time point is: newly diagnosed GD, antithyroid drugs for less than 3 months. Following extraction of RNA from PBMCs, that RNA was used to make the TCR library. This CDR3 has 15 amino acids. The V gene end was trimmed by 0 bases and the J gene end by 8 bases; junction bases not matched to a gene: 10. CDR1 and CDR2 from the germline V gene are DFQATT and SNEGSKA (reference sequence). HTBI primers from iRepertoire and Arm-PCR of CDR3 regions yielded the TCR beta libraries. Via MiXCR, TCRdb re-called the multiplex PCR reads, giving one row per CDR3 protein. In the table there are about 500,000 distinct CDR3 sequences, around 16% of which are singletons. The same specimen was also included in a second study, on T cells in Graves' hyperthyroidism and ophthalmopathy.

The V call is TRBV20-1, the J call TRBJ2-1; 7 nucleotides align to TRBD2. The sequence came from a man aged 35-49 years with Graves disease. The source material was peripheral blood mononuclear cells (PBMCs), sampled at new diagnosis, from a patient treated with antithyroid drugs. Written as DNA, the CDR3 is TGCAGTGCTAGAGATGGGGCGGGAGTGTTTGATGAGCAGTTCTTC. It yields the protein CSARDGAGVFDEQFF.